The next 20 T cell receptor beta chains were all read from a single sample in a study of lymphopenia after photon versus proton radiotherapy. Assay used: immunoSEQ multiplex PCR; TCRdb lists only in-frame clones, some missing. The repertoire holds over 25,000 clones, 87% seen once, with 40% to 60% in the top ten. The starting material was peripheral blood, obtained from a patient treated with proton-based radiotherapy. The receptors come from an older woman with cholangiocarcinoma. Some clones in this sample may be carry-over from other donors' samples.

The chain combines TRBV6-6 with TRBJ2-1; tentatively, D is TRBD2 (6 bases). Trimming removed 6 bases at V and 0 bases at J, with 12 bases between. There are 15 residues in the CDR3. The V gene's germline CDR1 is MNHNY and CDR2 SVGAGI (reference sequence). As DNA, the CDR3 is TGTGCCAGCAGGCGGGACTTCGGCTCCTACAATGAGCAGTTCTTC. Translated: CASRRDFGSYNEQFF.

The chain links TRBV15 to TRBJ2-1; 8 bases are a match to TRBD1. CDR3 length: 16 residues. J was trimmed by 2 bases and V by 2 bases; bases with no gene match: 5. The V gene's germline CDR1 is LNHNV and CDR2 YYDKDF (reference sequence). The DNA for the CDR3 is TGTGCCACCAGCAGAAGACAGGGGAGCACCTACAATGAGCAGTTCTTC. It translates to CATSRRQGSTYNEQFF. Looking up the rest from reference TRBV15 and TRBJ2-1 gives the full variable domain: DAMVIQNPRYQVTQFGKPVTLSCSQTLNHNVMYWYQQKSSQAPKLLFHYYDKDFNNEADTPDNFQSRRPNTSFCFLDIRSPGLGDTAMYLCATSRRQGSTYNEQFFGPGTRLTVL.

The V gene is TRBV7-8, the J gene TRBJ2-3; 7 bases map to TRBD1. The J segment lost 0 bases and the V segment lost 5 bases, leaving 5 bases of the junction unmatched. This CDR3 comprises 15 residues. CDR1 is SGHVS, CDR2 FQNEAQ, per germline. The CDR3 bases are TGTGCCAGCAGCCCGAGGGGGCTAAGCACAGATACGCAGTATTTT. It is translated as CASSPRGLSTDTQYF.

The V and J genes are TRBV7-3 and TRBJ1-2; 12 nucleotides match TRBD1. The CDR3 is 17 amino acids. Germline CDR1 reads SGHTA; CDR2 reads FQGTGA. V shed 0 bases and J 4 bases; nucleotides not matched to a gene: 6. DNA of the CDR3: TGTGCCAGCAGCTTAACGGGGACAGGGGGCGGTATCTATGGCTACACCTTC. This translates into CASSLTGTGGGIYGYTF.

The chain employs TRBV19 and TRBJ1-2; D unresolved. In germline, CDR1 is LNHDA, CDR2 SQIVND (reference sequence). With 2 bases removed from V and 2 bases from J, the gap between germline ends came to 18 bases. CDR3 length: 17 residues. CDR3 protein: CASSISLQLTSNYGYTF. DNA of the CDR3: TGTGCCAGTAGTATATCGCTACAGTTAACCAGCAACTATGGCTACACCTTC.

This clone was counted between two and nine times. The V and J genes are TRBV5-1 and TRBJ1-6; D remains ambiguous. Between the trimmed V and J ends, which lost 6 bases and 6 bases, there was a span of 13 bases. CDR1 is SGHRS, CDR2 YFSETQ, per germline. The CDR3 contains 14 residues. The CDR3 region has the DNA TGCGCCAGCATGGTAGAGGGCTCTAATTCACCCCTCCACTTT. This gives the protein CASMVEGSNSPLHF.

The chain is built from TRBV7-9 and TRBJ1-1; D uncertain. Per the germline V gene, CDR1 is SEHNR and CDR2 is FQNEAQ (reference sequence). The CDR3 covers 13 residues. The germline V and J ends were trimmed by 5 bases and 4 bases, with 11 bases remaining between them. The CDR3 DNA sequence: TGTGCCAGCAGCCACCTTGTAATCACTGAAGCTTTCTTT. Translated: CASSHLVITEAFF.

The chain couples TRBV20-1 to TRBJ1-2; 8 bases align to TRBD1. Losses at the gene ends were 6 bases for V and 7 bases for J; bases not matched to a gene: 4. There are 11 residues in the CDR3. Germline-derived CDR1 and CDR2 are DFQATT and SNEGSKA (reference sequence). CDR3 DNA sequence: TGCAGTGCAAGGACAGGGTTTGGCTACACCTTC. Its protein product is CSARTGFGYTF.

This clone turned up a few times. This rearrangement joins TRBV7-9 to TRBJ1-2; D gene uncertain. The CDR3 has 13 residues. Per germline, CDR1 SEHNR and CDR2 FQNEAQ (reference sequence). The V and J ends lost 0 bases and 5 bases respectively, with 7 bases between them. The CDR3 nucleotides read TGTGCCAGCAGCTTAGCGTCGCTGTATGGCTACACCTTC. This gives the protein CASSLASLYGYTF.

The J gene is TRBJ1-6, the V gene TRBV7-9; no definite D call. The CDR3 has 16 amino acids. Trimming shortened V by 0 bases and J by 7 bases, and 13 bases separated the two germline ends. Germline CDR1 and CDR2: SEHNR and FQNEAQ (reference sequence). CDR3 nucleotides: TGTGCCAGCAGCTTAGCAGGGCAGAGAACCAATTCACCCCTCCACTTT. Residues: CASSLAGQRTNSPLHF.

V gene TRBV7-2 combines with J gene TRBJ1-1, with 8 bases fitting TRBD1. CDR1 SGHTA and CDR2 FQGNSA come from the germline V gene. The CDR3 is 14 residues long. Trimming cost V 7 bases and J 4 bases; bases outside gene matches: 8. The CDR3 reads CASTSSDRGTEAFF. In nucleotides, the CDR3 is TGTGCCAGCACCTCAAGCGACAGGGGCACTGAAGCTTTCTTT.

This chain joins TRBV9 and TRBJ1-4; no clear D. Germline V gene lookup returns CDR1 SGDLS and CDR2 YYNGEE. Trimming cost V 4 bases and J 4 bases, with 8 bases left between them. The CDR3 has 13 amino acids. The CDR3 reads CASSQGYNEKLFF. CDR3 sequence (DNA): TGTGCCAGCAGCCAAGGGTATAATGAAAAACTGTTTTTT. Full variable domain (missing parts from reference TRBV9 and TRBJ1-4): DSGVTQTPKHLITATGQRVTLRCSPRSGDLSVYWYQQSLDQGLQFLIQYYNGEERAKGNILERFSAQQFPDLHSELNLSSLELGDSALYFCASSQGYNEKLFFGSGTQLSVL.

This clone appeared a single time. V and J are TRBV7-2 and TRBJ2-1; D possibly corresponds to TRBD2 (5 bases). CDR3 length: 16 amino acids. Germline V gives CDR1 SGHTA, CDR2 FQGNSA. Trimming removed 0 bases at V and 5 bases at J, with 14 bases between. The CDR3 region is CASSLAGTRGNNEQFF. DNA of the CDR3: TGTGCCAGCAGCTTAGCGGGAACCCGAGGGAACAATGAGCAGTTCTTC.

This clone has just one count. V usage is TRBV30 and J usage is TRBJ1-2; 12 bases map to TRBD1. Germline V lookup: CDR1 GTSNPN, CDR2 SVGIG (reference sequence). The V segment lost 1 base and the J segment 8 bases; nucleotides outside the gene matches: 8. CDR3 size: 15 residues. CDR3 bases: TGTGCCTGGAGTGCCCCCGGGACAGGGGGCCGGGGCTACACCTTC. It codes for CAWSAPGTGGRGYTF.

J is TRBJ2-7 and V is TRBV7-9, with 7 bases fitting TRBD2. The germline V gene encodes CDR1 SEHNR and CDR2 FQNEAQ (reference sequence). CDR3 size: 14 residues. V was pared by 5 bases and J by 6 bases, with 10 bases of the junction left unmatched. The chain's CDR3 is CASSPRGRDGEQYF. CDR3 nucleotide sequence: TGTGCCAGCAGCCCCCGGGGGAGGGATGGCGAGCAGTACTTC. Supplemented by reference TRBV7-9 and TRBJ2-7, the full variable domain reads DTGVSQNPRHKITKRGQNVTFRCDPISEHNRLYWYRQTLGQGPEFLTYFQNEAQLEKSRLLSDRFSAERPKGSFSTLEIQRTEQGDSAMYLCASSPRGRDGEQYFGPGTRLTVT.

This chain uses TRBV7-9 with TRBJ1-1; possibly TRBD1 for D (5 bases). This CDR3 is built from 16 residues. The V end was cut by 1 base, the J end by 1 base, with 13 bases between. The germline V gene has CDR1 SEHNR and CDR2 FQNEAQ (reference sequence). The CDR3 DNA sequence: TGTGCCAGCAGCTTAGGGGACGGCGGGCGGAACACTGAAGCTTTCTTT. It is translated as CASSLGDGGRNTEAFF.

The chain carries TRBV5-5 and TRBJ2-3, with D perhaps matching TRBD1 or TRBD2 (5 bases each). V was cut by 3 bases and J by 5 bases, with 13 bases left in between. The germline V gene encodes CDR1 SGHKS and CDR2 YYEKEE (reference sequence). This CDR3 is built from 14 residues. The CDR3 protein is CASSWDAGVDTQYF. CDR3 DNA: TGTGCCAGCAGCTGGGACGCTGGGGTAGATACGCAGTATTTT.

This clone was seen only once. The rearrangement joins TRBV5-4 to TRBJ1-1; D gene uncertain. Germline lookup yields CDR1 SGHNT and CDR2 YYREEE (reference sequence). Trimming pared 2 bases from V and 0 bases from J, leaving 11 bases between. The CDR3 is made up of 15 amino acids. CDR3 region: CASSLRIQMNTEAFF. CDR3 in DNA: TGTGCCAGCAGCTTAAGGATTCAAATGAACACTGAAGCTTTCTTT.

As concerns this clone: No conserved phenylalanine or tryptophan is present at the end of the CDR3, so a read error is the likely explanation. The limits of the CDR3 on the DNA are not certain, so only TCRdb's listed CDR3 is given. The rearrangement joins TRBV28 to TRBJ1-5; the table's D gene call, TRBD1, was not cross checked with the DNA. The CDR3 has 14 residues if both end residues are counted. Germline CDR1 and CDR2: MDHEN and SYDVKM. CDR3: CASRDRSYGQPPHS.

The rearrangement links TRBV19 to TRBJ1-3; D may be TRBD1 (5 bases). Germline V lookup: CDR1 LNHDA, CDR2 SQIVND (reference sequence). The CDR3 runs to 13 residues. Trimming shortened V by 11 bases and J by 0 bases, and 11 bases separated the two germline ends. The CDR3 region has the DNA TGTGCCGTACGACAGAACTCTGGAAACACCATATATTTT. It codes for CAVRQNSGNTIYF.